Below, one TCR beta chain is given with its context. These data come from a study of glioma-infiltrating T cells after dendritic cell vaccination. V dropped 0 bases and J dropped 7; count of bases not matched to a gene: 15. CDR1 and CDR2 (germline): SGDLS, YYNGEE. The CDR3 runs 17 residues. The time point denotes: after dendritic cell vaccination, including at tumor progression/relapse. Only patients with spare fresh-frozen tumor and over two years of follow-up were included. Some clones are missing from TCRdb's copy, which holds only in-frame ones; the method was immunoSEQ multiplex PCR. Of about 58,000 clones in the sample, 85% were seen once.

The receptor was derived from a human donor with glioblastoma. This specimen consisted of blood, obtained after dendritic cell vaccination. The chain has TRBV9 and TRBJ2-7, with TRBD2 identical over 8 bases. The chain's CDR3 is CASSVAPGLAVLGEQYF. In DNA, the CDR3 is TGTGCCAGCAGCGTAGCGCCCGGACTAGCTGTTTTGGGGGAGCAGTACTTC.